The 28 T cell receptor beta chains below were found in one sample sequenced in a study of graft-versus-host responses after intestinal transplantation. TCRdb's table, derived via immunoSEQ multiplex PCR, lists solely in-frame clones and lacks some. The sample lists 130,000 or so clones, 85% to 95% seen once, with roughly 0.19% in the top ten. These receptors have no known antigen. Sample: unstimulated CD4+ T cells sorted from spleen or lymph node cells, taken before intestinal transplant. These receptors all stem from a human donor who received an intestinal transplant.

The rearrangement uses TRBV27 and TRBJ1-4, with D possibly being TRBD1 (5 bases). V lost 4 bases and J lost 8, with 14 bases in between. This CDR3 has 14 amino acids. The germline V gene encodes CDR1 MNHEY and CDR2 SMNVEV (reference sequence). The CDR3, as DNA: TGTGCCAGCAGTTCGCAGGGAAGGTGGGAAAAACTGTTTTTT. Protein product: CASSSQGRWEKLFF. The complete variable domain, with remaining parts taken from reference TRBV27 and TRBJ1-4, reads EAQVTQNPRYLITVTGKKLTVTCSQNMNHEYMSWYRQDPGLGLRQIYYSMNVEVTDKGDVPEGYKVSRKEKRNFPLILESPSPNQTSLYFCASSSQGRWEKLFFGSGTQLSVL.

The chain links TRBV5-1 to TRBJ1-1, with a possible D match to TRBD1 (5 bases). The CDR3 runs to 14 residues. CDR1 and CDR2 (germline): SGHRS, YFSETQ. Trimming cost V 5 bases and J 3 bases, with 14 bases left between them. CDR3 bases: TGCGCCAGCAGGACCCTGGGGGTGGACACTGAAGCTTTCTTT. Its protein product is CASRTLGVDTEAFF.

This rearrangement joins TRBV18 to TRBJ2-1; 9 positions match TRBD1. Germline-derived CDR1 and CDR2 are KGHSH and LQKENI. The V gene end was trimmed by 4 bases and the J gene end by 6 bases; junction bases not matched to a gene: 1. This CDR3 region has 13 residues. The CDR3 nucleotides are TGTGCCAGCTCACGACAGGGGGGCAATGAGCAGTTCTTC. Translated: CASSRQGGNEQFF.

The V and J genes are TRBV5-4 and TRBJ1-2; D gene unclear. Germline lookup yields CDR1 SGHNT and CDR2 YYREEE (reference sequence). Trimming removed 1 base from V and 4 bases from J, with 11 bases in between. This CDR3 is 14 amino acids long. CDR3 in DNA: TGTGCCAGCAGCTTGAGTGTCAGGACCTATGGCTACACCTTC. Amino acids: CASSLSVRTYGYTF.

The CDR3 region has the DNA TGCAGCGTTGAACAGGGACTGGGGGGGGCCAACGTCCTGACTTTC. It yields the protein CSVEQGLGGANVLTF. V is TRBV29-1 and J is TRBJ2-6, with D possibly matching TRBD2 (6 bases). There are 15 residues in the CDR3. Trimming stripped 2 bases from V and 4 bases from J, with 12 bases between. CDR1 and CDR2 from the germline V gene are SQVTM and ANQGSEA.

The chain links TRBV6-6 to TRBJ2-7; no clear D gene. The germline V gene encodes CDR1 MNHNY and CDR2 SVGAGI (reference sequence). The CDR3 contains 14 residues. Trimming took 2 bases from V and 3 from J, leaving 11 bases between them. The CDR3 loop reads CASSYHPDGYEQYF. The CDR3 bases are TGTGCCAGCAGTTACCACCCTGACGGCTACGAGCAGTACTTC.

The V and J genes are TRBV7-2 and TRBJ2-5; 7 bases are shared with TRBD2. With 1 base clipped from V and 4 bases from J, the junction kept 6 bases outside the gene matches. CDR3 length: 15 residues. CDR1 and CDR2 (germline): SGHTA, FQGNSA. In DNA form, the CDR3 reads TGTGCCAGCAGCTTAGAGGGTGCGGGAGTAGAGACCCAGTACTTC. This gives the protein CASSLEGAGVETQYF.

The chain carries TRBV2 and TRBJ2-5, with 14 positions matching TRBD2. The CDR3 is 17 amino acids. V lost 7 bases to trimming and J lost 4 bases; unmatched junction nucleotides: 11. CDR1 is SNHLY, CDR2 FYNNEI, per germline. In DNA, the CDR3 is TGTGCCAGCACTAGAAGGACTAGCGGGAGGTCCAGAGAGACCCAGTACTTC. Encoded protein: CASTRRTSGRSRETQYF.

The chain carries TRBV7-3 and TRBJ2-7, with D possibly TRBD1 on 5 matching bases. The CDR3 extends over 15 amino acids. The V gene lost 2 bases and the J gene lost 3 bases, with 14 bases spanning the gap. Germline CDR1 SGHTA, CDR2 FQGTGA. The CDR3 DNA reads TGTGCCAGCAGCTTAGGGAACAAGGGGAACTACGAGCAGTACTTC. It encodes CASSLGNKGNYEQYF.

The chain has TRBV27 and TRBJ2-1, with 11 bases aligning to TRBD2. The CDR3 is made up of 14 amino acids. The V gene end was trimmed by 5 bases and the J gene end by 7 bases; junction bases not matched to a gene: 4. Germline V gene data show CDR1 as MNHEY and CDR2 as SMNVEV (reference sequence). CDR3 sequence: CASSILAGANEQFF. CDR3 nucleotides: TGTGCCAGCAGTATACTAGCGGGAGCTAATGAGCAGTTCTTC.

With respect to this clone: The junction shows a germline mismatch at one end, possibly a read error. Other nucleotide sequences from this sample produce the same CDR3. The chain is built from TRBV2 and TRBJ2-7; 7 bases fit TRBD1. The CDR3 is 15 residues long. Germline V CDR1 and CDR2: SNHLY, FYNNEI. Written as DNA, the CDR3 is TGTGCCAGCAGTGGGTCGACAGGGACACCCTACGAACAGTACTTC. Translating gives CASSGSTGTPYEQYF.

CDR3 sequence reads: CASSWTPQISGNTIYF. The CDR3 DNA reads as TGTGCCAGCAGCTGGACCCCCCAAATCTCTGGAAACACCATATATTTT. The chain links TRBV7-2 to TRBJ1-3; D is undetermined. Germline loops: CDR1 SGHTA, CDR2 FQGNSA. The CDR3 totals 16 residues. Trimming pared 4 bases from V and 0 bases from J, leaving 13 bases between.

This rearrangement joins TRBV4-1 to TRBJ2-5; 10 nucleotides match TRBD2. Germline loops: CDR1 MGHRA, CDR2 YSYEKL. The CDR3 sequence is 15 residues long. J lost 7 bases, V lost 0 bases, and 5 bases had no gene match. The CDR3 nucleotides read TGCGCCAGCAGCCAAGAGGCTAGCGGGAGTGGGACCCAGTACTTC. Its protein is CASSQEASGSGTQYF.

The CDR3, as DNA: TGTGCCATCAGTACACAGGGGAACACTGAAGCTTTCTTT. Translated, it gives CAISTQGNTEAFF. V and J are TRBV10-3 and TRBJ1-1, with D possibly matching TRBD1 (6 bases). The CDR3 contains 13 residues. V was cut by 5 bases and J by 1 base, with 8 bases left in between. The germline V gene has CDR1 ENHRY and CDR2 SYGVKD.

V usage is TRBV6-5 and J usage is TRBJ2-1; TRBD1 or TRBD2 may be the D gene (5 bases each). The length of the CDR3 is 12 residues. In germline, CDR1 is MNHEY, CDR2 SVGAGI. Trimming removed 10 bases from V and 4 bases from J, with 11 bases in between. For the CDR3, the DNA is TGTGCCACCGGGACGCCTTACAATGAGCAGTTCTTC. This sequence encodes CATGTPYNEQFF.

The chain is built from TRBV27 and TRBJ1-5; unclear D gene. The germline V and J ends were trimmed by 5 bases and 11 bases, with 13 bases remaining between them. Germline V CDR1 and CDR2: MNHEY, SMNVEV (reference sequence). This CDR3 has 12 amino acids. In DNA, the CDR3 is TGTGCCAGCAGTCTGCCCGGGTCAGCCCAGCATTTT. This codes for CASSLPGSAQHF.

The genes are TRBV19 and TRBJ1-1; the D gene is possibly TRBD1 (5 bases). V lost 3 bases, J lost 0 bases, and 20 bases lay in between. This CDR3 has 18 residues. Germline V gene sequence: CDR1 LNHDA, CDR2 SQIVND (reference sequence). CDR3 amino acids: CASSMGSRAGRLNTEAFF. In nucleotides, the CDR3 is TGTGCCAGTAGTATGGGTTCGCGGGCAGGGAGATTGAACACTGAAGCTTTCTTT.

The chain uses TRBV28 and TRBJ2-1, with 13 nucleotides matching TRBD2. Trimming removed 5 bases from V and 10 bases from J; junction bases left unmatched: 17. Germline CDR1 reads MDHEN; CDR2 reads SYDVKM. The CDR3 has 18 amino acids. In DNA, the CDR3 is TGTGCCAGCAGTGGGGCACTAGCGGGAGGGCCTACAGTCGAGGAGCAGTTCTTC. It codes for CASSGALAGGPTVEEQFF.

This sequence joins TRBV28 and TRBJ1-5; 10 positions agree with TRBD1. The ends lost 5 bases at V and 0 bases at J; junction bases unmatched: 7. From germline, CDR1 is MDHEN and CDR2 SYDVKM. There are 17 residues in the CDR3. CDR3 loop: CASSHPGQGHSNQPQHF. The CDR3 DNA is TGTGCCAGCAGTCATCCGGGACAGGGGCATAGCAATCAGCCCCAGCATTTT.

V gene TRBV28 combines with J gene TRBJ1-5; unclear D gene. CDR1 and CDR2 (germline): MDHEN, SYDVKM. CDR3 size: 15 residues. Trimming left V 2 bases short and J 4 bases short, with 12 bases between. The CDR3 here is CASSLGLSPNQPQHF. DNA of the CDR3: TGTGCCAGCAGTTTAGGGCTGTCCCCGAATCAGCCCCAGCATTTT.

The chain links TRBV2 to TRBJ2-7; the D is unclear. The CDR3 loop spans 10 amino acids. Germline CDR1 reads SNHLY; CDR2 reads FYNNEI. The V end was cut by 5 bases, the J end by 3 bases, with 2 bases between. Here the CDR3 reads CASSYYEQYF. In DNA form, the CDR3 reads TGTGCCAGCAGTTACTACGAGCAGTACTTC.

This clone was observed a single time. The chain uses TRBV4-3 and TRBJ1-1, with D possibly TRBD1 on 5 matching bases. In germline, CDR1 is LGHNA, CDR2 YSLEER. The length of the CDR3 is 15 residues. V gave up 1 base and J gave up 1 base, with 10 bases separating them. The CDR3 region has the DNA TGCGCCAGCAGCCAAGGCGGGACTGGGAACACTGAAGCTTTCTTT. It is translated as CASSQGGTGNTEAFF.

This clone was counted a single time. Written as DNA, the CDR3 is TGTGCCAGCAGCAAAGCGCATGCCTTC. Encoded protein: CASSKAHAF. The chain has TRBV21-1 and TRBJ2-7. TRBV21-1 is assigned pseudogene status. The CDR3 is 9 amino acids.

V gene TRBV7-2 combines with J gene TRBJ2-5; possibly TRBD1 for D (6 bases). The length of the CDR3 is 15 residues. V was clipped by 2 bases and J by 1 base, with 11 bases between them. From germline, CDR1 is SGHTA and CDR2 FQGNSA. In DNA form, the CDR3 reads TGTGCCAGCAGCTTAAACCCAGGGGCCCAAGAGACCCAGTACTTC. Translating it yields CASSLNPGAQETQYF.

The chain couples TRBV7-2 to TRBJ2-3, with 11 nucleotides matching TRBD2. Germline V CDR1 and CDR2: SGHTA, FQGNSA. Trimming removed 8 bases from V and 0 bases from J; junction bases left unmatched: 7. This CDR3 is built from 16 residues. CDR3 protein: CASYHRTSGSTDTQYF. In nucleotides, the CDR3 is TGTGCCAGCTATCACCGGACTAGCGGGAGCACAGATACGCAGTATTTT.

The chain is built from TRBV30 and TRBJ2-4, with 7 nucleotides matching TRBD2. Germline V gives CDR1 GTSNPN, CDR2 SVGIG (reference sequence). The CDR3 is 15 residues long. The junction had 7 bases not matched to a gene; V was cut back by 2 bases and J by 3 bases. CDR3 in amino acids: CAWSRRGKGKNIQYF. CDR3 DNA: TGTGCCTGGAGTAGGCGGGGGAAAGGCAAAAACATTCAGTACTTC.

The CDR3 protein is CASSPGVGANVLTF. The CDR3 coding sequence is TGTGCCAGCTCACCAGGGGTTGGGGCCAACGTCCTGACTTTC. The chain joins TRBV18 to TRBJ2-6; D gene uncertain. Germline CDR1 reads KGHSH; CDR2 reads LQKENI. This CDR3 contains 14 residues. Trimming left V 2 bases short and J 3 bases short, with 5 bases between. The full variable domain, its missing parts supplied by reference TRBV18 and TRBJ2-6, is NAGVMQNPRHLVRRRGQEARLRCSPMKGHSHVYWYRQLPEEGLKFMVYLQKENIIDESGMPKERFSAEFPKEGPSILRIQQVVRGDSAAYFCASSPGVGANVLTFGAGSRLTVL.

The table lists this clone with a count of one. The rearrangement uses TRBV11-1 and TRBJ1-2; D unresolved. This CDR3 has 12 amino acids. Trimming removed 5 bases at V and 8 bases at J, with 12 bases between. Looked up from germline, CDR1 is SGHAT and CDR2 is FQDESV (reference sequence). The CDR3 coding sequence is TGTGCCAGCAGCGGAGATTTTTACGGCTACACCTTC. This gives the protein CASSGDFYGYTF.